The text below deals with one T cell receptor (beta chain). What it binds is not known. The sample originates from a study of spatial heterogeneity in lung cancer. Study summary: Matched bulk RNA-seq yielded a T cell transcriptional module score. Counts of TCR transcripts in tumor regions correlated strongly with that score.

TCRdb reprocessed the 5' RACE reads with MiXCR, giving one entry per CDR3 protein. Of under 6,000 distinct CDR3 sequences in the sample, around 8% were seen once. The trim removed 5 bases at V and 12 bases at J, leaving 10 bases unmatched. This CDR3 spans 15 amino acids. Germline assignment: CDR1 SNHLY and CDR2 FYNNEI. Study-wide points: The study found that expanded intratumoral alpha and beta TCR counts tracked tumor mutation counts.

The sample's time point: sample taken at primary tumor resection. Unsorted whole RNA from tumor, nontumor lung or frozen PBMC underwent sequencing. The sequence was obtained from a male donor with early-stage non-small cell lung cancer. V gene TRBV2 combines with J gene TRBJ2-1; 13 bases agree with TRBD2. Sequencing was performed on lung tumor tissue, taken at surgery. As DNA, the CDR3 is TGTGCCAGCAGTCCCGGACTAGCGGGGGCTCAGGGGCAGTTCTTC. This encodes CASSPGLAGAQGQFF.